This T cell receptor (beta chain) comes out of a study of blood T cell repertoires in COVID-19. Study in general: From T cells, B-cell-depleted T cells, or PBMCs came the material, which was cDNA or gDNA.

Original processing notes: Reference gene primers were amplified, and this amplification served to estimate nucleated cell counts. Generated by immunoSEQ multiplex PCR, the TCRdb table keeps only in-frame clones and is missing some. The V and J calls and clone size were taken over from that table, and D and trimming were inferred from the DNA. The top ten clones hold about 5.3% of a sample with approximately 230,000 clones, roughly 80% of them seen once. The CDR3 has 14 residues. The V segment lost 0 bases and the J segment 6 bases; nucleotides outside the gene matches: 4. Germline CDR1 reads SGDLS; CDR2 reads YYNGEE.

The V gene is TRBV9, the J gene TRBJ1-2; 8 positions agree with TRBD1. Sequences were obtained from peripheral blood. The sequence was collected from a woman over 75 with active or convalescent COVID-19. CDR3 nucleotides: TGTGCCAGCAGCGTAGTGGCAGGGGGCCATGGCTACACCTTC. It codes for CASSVVAGGHGYTF.